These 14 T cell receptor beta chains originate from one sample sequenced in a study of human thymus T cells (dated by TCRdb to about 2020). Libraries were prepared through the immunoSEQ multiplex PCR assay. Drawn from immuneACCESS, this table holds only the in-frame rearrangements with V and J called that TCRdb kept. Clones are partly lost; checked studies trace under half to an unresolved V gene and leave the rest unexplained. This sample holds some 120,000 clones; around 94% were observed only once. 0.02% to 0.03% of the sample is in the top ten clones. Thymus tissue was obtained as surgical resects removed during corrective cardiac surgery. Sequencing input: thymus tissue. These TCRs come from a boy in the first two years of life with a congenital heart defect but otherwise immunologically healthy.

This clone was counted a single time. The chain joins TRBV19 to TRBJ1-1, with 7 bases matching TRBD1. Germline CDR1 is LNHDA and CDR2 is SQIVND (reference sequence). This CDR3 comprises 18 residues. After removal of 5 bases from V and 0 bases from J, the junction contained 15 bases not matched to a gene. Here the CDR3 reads CASSPWDSKNLMNTEAFF. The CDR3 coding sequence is TGTGCCAGTAGTCCCTGGGACAGCAAAAACCTCATGAACACTGAAGCTTTCTTT. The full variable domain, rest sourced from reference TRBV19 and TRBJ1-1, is DGGITQSPKYLFRKEGQNVTLSCEQNLNHDAMYWYRQDPGQGLRLIYYSQIVNDFQKGDIAEGYSVSREKKESFPLTVTSAQKNPTAFYLCASSPWDSKNLMNTEAFFGQGTRLTVV.

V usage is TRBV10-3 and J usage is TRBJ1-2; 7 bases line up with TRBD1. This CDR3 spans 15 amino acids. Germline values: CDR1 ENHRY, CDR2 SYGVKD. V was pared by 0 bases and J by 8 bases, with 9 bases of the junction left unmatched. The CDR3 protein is CAISESDPTGNGYTF. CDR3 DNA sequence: TGTGCCATCAGTGAGTCGGATCCGACAGGGAACGGCTACACCTTC.

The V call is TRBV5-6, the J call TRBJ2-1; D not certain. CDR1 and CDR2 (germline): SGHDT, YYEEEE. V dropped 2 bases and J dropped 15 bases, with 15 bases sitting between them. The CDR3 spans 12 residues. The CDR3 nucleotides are TGTGCCAGCAGCTTTCGTTCCGACTCAGCGTTCTTC. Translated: CASSFRSDSAFF.

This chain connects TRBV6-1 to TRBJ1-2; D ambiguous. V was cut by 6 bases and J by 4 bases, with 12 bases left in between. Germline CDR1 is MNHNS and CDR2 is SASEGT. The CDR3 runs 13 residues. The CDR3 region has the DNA TGTGCCAGCAGCACGACCGGGAGCTATGGCTACACCTTC. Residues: CASSTTGSYGYTF.

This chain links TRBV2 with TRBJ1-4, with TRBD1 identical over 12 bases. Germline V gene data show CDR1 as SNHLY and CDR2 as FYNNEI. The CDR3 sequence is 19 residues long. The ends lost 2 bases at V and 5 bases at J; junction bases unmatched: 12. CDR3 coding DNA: TGTGCCAGCAGTGAAAAGGGTCTAGGGACAGGGGGCTGGAATGAAAAACTGTTTTTT. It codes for CASSEKGLGTGGWNEKLFF.

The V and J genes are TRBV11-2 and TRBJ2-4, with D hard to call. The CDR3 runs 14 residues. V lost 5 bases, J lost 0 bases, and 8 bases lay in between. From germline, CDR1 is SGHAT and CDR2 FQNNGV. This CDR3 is CASSVDIAKNIQYF. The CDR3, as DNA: TGTGCCAGCAGCGTTGACATAGCCAAAAACATTCAGTACTTC.

CDR3 DNA sequence: TGTGCCAGCTCACCGGCGGGGGGGCTAAACAATGAGCAGTTCTTC. Translating it yields CASSPAGGLNNEQFF. This chain joins TRBV18 and TRBJ2-1, with 9 bases fitting TRBD2. The CDR3 covers 15 residues. V trimming: 3 bases; J trimming: 5 bases; junction bases outside the gene matches: 5. Germline V gene data show CDR1 as KGHSH and CDR2 as LQKENI.

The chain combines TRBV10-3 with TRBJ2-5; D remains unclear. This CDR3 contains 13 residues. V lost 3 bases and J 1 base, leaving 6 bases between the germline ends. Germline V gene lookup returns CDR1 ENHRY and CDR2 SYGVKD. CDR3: CAISDSLQETQYF. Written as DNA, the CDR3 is TGTGCCATCAGTGACAGTCTCCAAGAGACCCAGTACTTC.

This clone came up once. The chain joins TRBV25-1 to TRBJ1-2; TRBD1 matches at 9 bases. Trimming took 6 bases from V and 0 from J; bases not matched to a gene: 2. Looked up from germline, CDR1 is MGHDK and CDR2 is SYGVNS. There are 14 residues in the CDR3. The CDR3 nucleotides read TGTGCCAGCAGCGGACAGGGGCCTAACTATGGCTACACCTTC. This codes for CASSGQGPNYGYTF.

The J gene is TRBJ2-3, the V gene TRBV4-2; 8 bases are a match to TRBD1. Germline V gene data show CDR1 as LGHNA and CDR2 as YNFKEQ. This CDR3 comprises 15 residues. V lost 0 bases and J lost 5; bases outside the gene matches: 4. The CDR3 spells CASSQEGRGRDTQYF. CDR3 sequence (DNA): TGTGCCAGCAGCCAAGAGGGCAGGGGGCGAGATACGCAGTATTTT.

The CDR3 DNA reads as TGCGCCAGCAGCCAAGATTCCGCGGGGGGGCGAGGCGGGGAGCTGTTTTTT. Its translation is CASSQDSAGGRGGELFF. The chain recombines TRBV4-3 with TRBJ2-2, with 9 bases matching TRBD2. This CDR3 comprises 17 residues. The ends lost 0 bases at V and 7 bases at J; junction bases unmatched: 9. The germline V gene has CDR1 LGHNA and CDR2 YSLEER.

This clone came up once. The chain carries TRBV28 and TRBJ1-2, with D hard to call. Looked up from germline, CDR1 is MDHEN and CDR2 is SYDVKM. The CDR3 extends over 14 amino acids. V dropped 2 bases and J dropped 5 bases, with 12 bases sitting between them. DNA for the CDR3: TGTGCCAGCAGTTTAGGACGGAGTGGGTATGGCTACACCTTC. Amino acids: CASSLGRSGYGYTF.

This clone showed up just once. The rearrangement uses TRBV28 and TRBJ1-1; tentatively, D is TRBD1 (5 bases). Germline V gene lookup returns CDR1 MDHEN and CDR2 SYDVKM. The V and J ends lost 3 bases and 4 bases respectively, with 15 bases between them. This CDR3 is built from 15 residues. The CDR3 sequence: CASSFASYGGTEAFF. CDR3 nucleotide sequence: TGTGCCAGCAGTTTTGCGTCTTATGGGGGCACTGAAGCTTTCTTT. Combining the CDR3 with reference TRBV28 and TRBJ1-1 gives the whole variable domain DVKVTQSSRYLVKRTGEKVFLECVQDMDHENMFWYRQDPGLGLRLIYFSYDVKMKEKGDIPEGYSVSREKKERFSLILESASTNQTSMYLCASSFASYGGTEAFFGQGTRLTVV.

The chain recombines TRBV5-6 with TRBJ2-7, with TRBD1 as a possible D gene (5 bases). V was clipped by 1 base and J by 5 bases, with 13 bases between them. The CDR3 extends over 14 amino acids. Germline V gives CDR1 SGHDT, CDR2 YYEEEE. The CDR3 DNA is TGTGCCAGCAGCTTGTCGTCGTGGGGCCACGAGCAGTACTTC. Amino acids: CASSLSSWGHEQYF.